The 25 T cell receptor beta chains presented below share a single source sample, sequenced in a study of blood T cell repertoires in COVID-19. Assay: immunoSEQ multiplex PCR; the TCRdb copy retains only in-frame clones and omits some. The profile shows 91,000 or so clones, 80% to 95% of them singletons. Sequencing was carried out using peripheral blood. These receptor sequences come from a woman aged 45-65 years in a cohort sampled during active COVID-19.

CDR3 sequence: CASSQFGRRSYNEQFF. The DNA of the CDR3 is TGTGCCAGCAGCCAGTTTGGGAGAAGGTCCTACAATGAGCAGTTCTTC. This sequence joins TRBV3-1 (or the pseudogene TRBV3-2) and TRBJ2-1; possibly TRBD2 for D (5 bases). Trimming shortened V by 3 bases and J by 1 base, and 13 bases separated the two germline ends. The CDR3 extends over 16 amino acids. The germline V gene has CDR1 LGHDT and CDR2 YNNKEL (reference sequence).

The chain combines TRBV28 with TRBJ1-2; D is unclear. This CDR3 contains 12 residues. CDR1 is MDHEN and CDR2 is SYDVKM in the germline V gene. The ends were cut back, 3 bases at V and 5 bases at J, with 7 bases in the middle. The CDR3 is CASSFRGYGYTF. The CDR3, as DNA: TGTGCCAGCAGTTTTCGCGGGTATGGCTACACCTTC.

This chain connects TRBV2 to TRBJ1-2, with 7 nucleotides matching TRBD1. After removal of 4 bases from V and 8 bases from J, the junction contained 7 bases not matched to a gene. Germline V CDR1 and CDR2: SNHLY, FYNNEI. The CDR3 is 13 amino acids. CDR3 sequence reads: CASSVRGDLGYTF. CDR3 sequence (DNA): TGTGCCAGCAGTGTCAGGGGGGACTTAGGCTACACCTTC.

The CDR3 DNA sequence: TGTGCCTGGAGTCCCCATCAATCGGGACAGGGGTATGAAAAACTGTTTTTT. Translation gives CAWSPHQSGQGYEKLFF. The chain combines TRBV30 with TRBJ1-4; TRBD1 matches at 10 bases. Unmatched junction bases numbered 12, after V lost 2 bases and J lost 6 bases. The germline V gene has CDR1 GTSNPN and CDR2 SVGIG (reference sequence). The CDR3 contains 17 residues.

The chain joins TRBV3-1 (or the pseudogene TRBV3-2) to TRBJ2-7; 8 nucleotides align to TRBD1. Germline V gene sequence: CDR1 LGHDT, CDR2 YNNKEL (reference sequence). Trimming removed 4 bases from V and 2 bases from J; junction bases left unmatched: 7. This CDR3 is 15 amino acids long. The chain's CDR3 is CASSPQGASTYEQYF. CDR3 coding DNA: TGTGCCAGCAGCCCTCAGGGGGCATCGACCTACGAGCAGTACTTC.

This chain uses TRBV2 with TRBJ1-6; D is perhaps TRBD1 (5 bases). Germline-derived CDR1 and CDR2 are SNHLY and FYNNEI. The V gene lost 8 bases and the J gene lost 10 bases, with 18 bases spanning the gap. The CDR3 is 14 amino acids. The CDR3 sequence: CASGSGQGGSPLHF. Here the CDR3 DNA reads TGTGCCAGCGGATCTGGGCAGGGAGGGTCACCCCTCCACTTT.

The rearrangement links TRBV6-1 to TRBJ1-5; maybe TRBD1 (5 bases). The V and J ends lost 1 base and 4 bases respectively, with 14 bases between them. Germline V gives CDR1 MNHNS, CDR2 SASEGT. This CDR3 is built from 16 residues. The CDR3 spells CASSEGGGRGNQPQHF. CDR3 DNA sequence: TGTGCCAGCAGTGAAGGGGGTGGAAGGGGAAATCAGCCCCAGCATTTT.

The sample holds a few counts of this clone. The gene calls are TRBV2 and TRBJ2-3; 7 nucleotides line up with TRBD1. The trim removed 8 bases at V and 2 bases at J, leaving 7 bases unmatched. Germline V gene sequence: CDR1 SNHLY, CDR2 FYNNEI. The CDR3 totals 14 residues. For the CDR3, the DNA is TGTGCCAGCGGTCAGACAGGGAACACAGATACGCAGTATTTT. Its protein is CASGQTGNTDTQYF.

This chain connects TRBV6-5 to TRBJ1-4; 8 nucleotides match TRBD1. This CDR3 region has 15 residues. The junction had 5 bases not matched to a gene; V was cut back by 5 bases and J by 3 bases. Germline CDR1 reads MNHEY; CDR2 reads SVGAGI. CDR3 bases: TGTGCCAGCAGTCGTACAGGGGGACCTAATGAAAAACTGTTTTTT. It yields the protein CASSRTGGPNEKLFF.

CDR3 coding DNA: TGTGCCAGCAGCGCCGGACAGATAAATGAGCAGTTCTTC. Its protein is CASSAGQINEQFF. The chain employs TRBV7-8 and TRBJ2-1; TRBD1 might be the D (6 bases). The CDR3 is made up of 13 amino acids. CDR1 is SGHVS and CDR2 is FQNEAQ in the germline V gene. V was clipped by 5 bases and J by 7 bases, with 12 bases between them.

The V and J genes are TRBV6-5 and TRBJ2-7; 8 bases line up with TRBD1. The CDR3 is 13 residues long. Looked up from germline, CDR1 is MNHEY and CDR2 is SVGAGI. Losses at the gene ends were 8 bases for V and 1 base for J; bases not matched to a gene: 4. CDR3 residues: CASEGQGSYEQYF. DNA for the CDR3: TGTGCCAGCGAAGGACAGGGTTCCTACGAGCAGTACTTC.

This clone was detected only once. This rearrangement joins TRBV4-1 to TRBJ2-1; 8 bases fit TRBD2. Trimming cost V 0 bases and J 6 bases; bases outside gene matches: 10. The CDR3 extends over 17 amino acids. Germline V gives CDR1 MGHRA, CDR2 YSYEKL. The CDR3 DNA is TGCGCCAGCAGCCAAGAAGGGAGCAGCGGGGGTCTCAATGAGCAGTTCTTC. Translation gives CASSQEGSSGGLNEQFF.

This clone was seen a single time. The J gene is TRBJ1-2, the V gene TRBV6-5, with D perhaps TRBD1 (6 bases). The CDR3 spans 13 residues. Trimming removed 2 bases from V and 4 bases from J, with 8 bases in between. In germline, CDR1 is MNHEY, CDR2 SVGAGI. The CDR3 bases are TGTGCCAGCAGTTACGGGACAATCTATGGCTACACCTTC. This sequence encodes CASSYGTIYGYTF.

J is TRBJ2-7 and V is TRBV25-1; 8 bases line up with TRBD2. The CDR3 has 16 amino acids. The germline V gene encodes CDR1 MGHDK and CDR2 SYGVNS. V gave up 2 bases and J gave up 0 bases; unmatched junction bases: 6. CDR3 loop: CASSEGGSGDSYEQYF. For the CDR3, the DNA is TGTGCCAGCAGTGAAGGGGGTAGCGGGGACTCCTACGAGCAGTACTTC.

This chain connects TRBV6-2 or TRBV6-3 to TRBJ2-7; the match to TRBD2 covers 8 bases. With V trimmed by 6 bases and J by 6 bases, 4 bases remained unmatched. The CDR3 contains 12 residues. CDR1 is MNHEY, CDR2 SVGEGT, per germline. The CDR3 sequence is CASSAGGGEQYF. As DNA, the CDR3 is TGTGCCAGCAGCGCGGGAGGCGGCGAGCAGTACTTC.

The rearrangement links TRBV6-4 to TRBJ2-1; 7 nucleotides line up with TRBD2. Germline trimming cut 3 bases from V and 4 bases from J; bases unmatched to any gene: 9. CDR3 length: 16 residues. CDR1 is MRHNA, CDR2 SNTAGT, per germline. CDR3 protein: CASSEGAGIQYNEQFF. CDR3 DNA: TGTGCCAGCAGTGAAGGAGCGGGAATTCAGTACAATGAGCAGTTCTTC.

This rearrangement joins TRBV12-3 or TRBV12-4 to TRBJ2-7; D gene unclear. V lost 3 bases to trimming and J lost 0 bases, with 6 bases between them. The CDR3 loop spans 13 amino acids. The CDR3 is CASSLSSSYEQYF. The CDR3 DNA sequence: TGTGCCAGCAGTTTGAGCTCCTCCTACGAGCAGTACTTC.

The rearrangement links TRBV5-5 to TRBJ2-7; 8 nucleotides align to TRBD1. V was pared by 2 bases and J by 3 bases, with 4 bases of the junction left unmatched. The CDR3 is 14 residues long. Germline V gene lookup returns CDR1 SGHKS and CDR2 YYEKEE (reference sequence). CDR3 in DNA: TGTGCCAGCAGCTTAGGACAGGGAGTCTACGAGCAGTACTTC. Protein: CASSLGQGVYEQYF.

J is TRBJ1-2 and V is TRBV18; D is ambiguous. The CDR3 runs 12 residues. Germline V gene sequence: CDR1 KGHSH, CDR2 LQKENI. V lost 2 bases and J lost 6, with 7 bases in between. The CDR3 DNA is TGTGCCAGCTCACCATATAGCGATGGCTACACCTTC. Protein: CASSPYSDGYTF. Complete variable domain (other parts from reference TRBV18 and TRBJ1-2): NAGVMQNPRHLVRRRGQEARLRCSPMKGHSHVYWYRQLPEEGLKFMVYLQKENIIDESGMPKERFSAEFPKEGPSILRIQQVVRGDSAAYFCASSPYSDGYTFGSGTRLTVV.

The CDR3: CASTVSSSGAYQETQYF. CDR3 nucleotide sequence: TGTGCCAGCACAGTTTCCTCTAGCGGGGCGTACCAAGAGACCCAGTACTTC. The chain joins TRBV28 to TRBJ2-5; TRBD2 matches 9 bases. With 7 bases clipped from V and 0 bases from J, the junction kept 12 bases outside the gene matches. The CDR3 contains 17 residues. Germline V gene lookup returns CDR1 MDHEN and CDR2 SYDVKM.

The genes are TRBV12-3 or TRBV12-4 and TRBJ1-2; D possibly corresponds to TRBD1 (6 bases). The V and J ends lost 6 bases and 7 bases respectively, with 12 bases between them. CDR3 length: 12 amino acids. The CDR3 sequence is CASRTQGGGYTF. DNA for the CDR3: TGTGCCAGCAGAACCCAAGGGGGTGGCTACACCTTC.

DNA of the CDR3: TGTGCCAGCTCCCGGAGAGCGGGAGGGCGGAGAGGGGCAGATACGCAGTATTTT. Protein product: CASSRRAGGRRGADTQYF. The chain employs TRBV25-1 and TRBJ2-3; 10 bases line up with TRBD2. The V gene end was trimmed by 8 bases and the J gene end by 4 bases; junction bases not matched to a gene: 18. The CDR3 contains 18 residues. Germline CDR1 MGHDK, CDR2 SYGVNS. The full variable domain, with the rest looked up from reference TRBV25-1 and TRBJ2-3, is EADIYQTPRYLVIGTGKKITLECSQTMGHDKMYWYQQDPGMELHLIHYSYGVNSTEKGDLSSESTVSRIRTEHFPLTLESARPSHTSQYLCASSRRAGGRRGADTQYFGPGTRLTVL.

The chain couples TRBV5-1 to TRBJ2-1, with D unresolved. The CDR3 length is 15 residues. With 1 base removed from V and 4 bases from J, the gap between germline ends came to 12 bases. Germline CDR1 is SGHRS and CDR2 is YFSETQ. The CDR3 DNA is TGCGCCAGCAGCTTGTATGCGGAGCGATACAATGAGCAGTTCTTC. Amino acids: CASSLYAERYNEQFF.

The chain is built from TRBV4-1 and TRBJ2-7; D is perhaps TRBD2 (6 bases). The V end lost 0 bases, the J end lost 0 bases, and 9 bases lay between the germline ends. Germline CDR1 reads MGHRA; CDR2 reads YSYEKL. The CDR3 runs to 15 residues. Here the CDR3 reads CASSQEEDYSYEQYF. As DNA, the CDR3 is TGCGCCAGCAGCCAAGAGGAGGACTACTCCTACGAGCAGTACTTC.

This clone has a single count. This chain connects TRBV3-1 (or the pseudogene TRBV3-2) to TRBJ1-2, with 7 bases aligning to TRBD1. The junction had 9 bases not matched to a gene; V was cut back by 0 bases and J by 8 bases. This CDR3 has 15 residues. Germline values: CDR1 LGHDT, CDR2 YNNKEL (reference sequence). DNA of the CDR3: TGTGCCAGCAGCCAAGACCTGGACAGGACGGGAGGCTACACCTTC. Its translation: CASSQDLDRTGGYTF.